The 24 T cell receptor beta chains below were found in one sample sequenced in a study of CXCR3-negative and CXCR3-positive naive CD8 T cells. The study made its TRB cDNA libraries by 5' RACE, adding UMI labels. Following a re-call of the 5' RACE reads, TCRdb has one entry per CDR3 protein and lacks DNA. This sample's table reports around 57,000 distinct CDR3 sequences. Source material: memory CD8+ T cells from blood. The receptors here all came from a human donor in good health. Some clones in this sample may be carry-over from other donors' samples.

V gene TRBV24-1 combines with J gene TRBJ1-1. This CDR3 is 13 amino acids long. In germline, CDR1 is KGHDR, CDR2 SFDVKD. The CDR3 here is CATSDAESTEAFF.

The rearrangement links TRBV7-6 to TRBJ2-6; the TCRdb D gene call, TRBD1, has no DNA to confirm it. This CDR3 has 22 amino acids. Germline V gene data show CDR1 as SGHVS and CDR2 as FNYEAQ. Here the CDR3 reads CASSLDSIFMQGAISGANVLTF.

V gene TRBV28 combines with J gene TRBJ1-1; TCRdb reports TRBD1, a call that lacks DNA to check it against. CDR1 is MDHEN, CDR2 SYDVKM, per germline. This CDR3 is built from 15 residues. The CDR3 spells CASSPRGVRDTEAFF.

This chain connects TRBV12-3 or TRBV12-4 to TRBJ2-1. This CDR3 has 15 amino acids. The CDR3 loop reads CASSFNGQVVNEQFF.

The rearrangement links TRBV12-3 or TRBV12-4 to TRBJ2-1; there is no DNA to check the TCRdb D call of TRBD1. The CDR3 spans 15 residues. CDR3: CASSFGRAGTREQFF.

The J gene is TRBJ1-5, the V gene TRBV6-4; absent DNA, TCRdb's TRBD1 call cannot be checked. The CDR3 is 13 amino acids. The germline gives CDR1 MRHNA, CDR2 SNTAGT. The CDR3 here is CASSDGANQPQHF.

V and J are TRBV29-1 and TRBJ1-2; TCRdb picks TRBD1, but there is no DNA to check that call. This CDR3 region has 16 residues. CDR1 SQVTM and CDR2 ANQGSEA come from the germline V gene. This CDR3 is CSVLSGKENPNYGYTF.

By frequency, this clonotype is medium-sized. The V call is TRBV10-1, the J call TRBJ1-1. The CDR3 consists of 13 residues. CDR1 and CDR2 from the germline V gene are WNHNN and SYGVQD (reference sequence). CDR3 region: CASSYSENTEAFF.

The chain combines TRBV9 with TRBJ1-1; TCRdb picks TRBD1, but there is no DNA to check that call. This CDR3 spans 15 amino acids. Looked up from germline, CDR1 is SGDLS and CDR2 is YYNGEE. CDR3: CASSVTGGLRAEAFF.

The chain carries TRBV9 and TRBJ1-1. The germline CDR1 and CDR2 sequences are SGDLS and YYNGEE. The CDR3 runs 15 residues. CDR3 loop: CASSVSVGLDTEAFF.

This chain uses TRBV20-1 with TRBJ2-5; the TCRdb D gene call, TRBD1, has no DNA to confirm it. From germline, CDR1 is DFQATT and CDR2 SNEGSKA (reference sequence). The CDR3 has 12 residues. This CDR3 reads CSAPDSQETQYF.

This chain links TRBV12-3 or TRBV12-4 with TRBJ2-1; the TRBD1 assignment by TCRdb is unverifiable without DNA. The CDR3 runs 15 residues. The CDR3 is CASSPLPGGYNEQFF.

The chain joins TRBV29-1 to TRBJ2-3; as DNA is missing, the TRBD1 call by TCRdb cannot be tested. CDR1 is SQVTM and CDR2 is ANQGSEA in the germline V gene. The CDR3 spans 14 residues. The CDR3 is CSVLWDRATDTQYF.

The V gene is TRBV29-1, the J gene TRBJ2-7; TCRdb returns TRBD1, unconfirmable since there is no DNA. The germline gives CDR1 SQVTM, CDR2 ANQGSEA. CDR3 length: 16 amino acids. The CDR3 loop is CSVVGGGQASTYEQYF.

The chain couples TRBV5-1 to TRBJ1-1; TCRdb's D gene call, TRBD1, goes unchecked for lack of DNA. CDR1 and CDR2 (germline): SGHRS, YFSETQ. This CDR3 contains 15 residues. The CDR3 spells CASSLGDDAYTEAFF.

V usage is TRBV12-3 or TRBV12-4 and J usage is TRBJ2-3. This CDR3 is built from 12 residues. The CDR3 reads CASSFPMDTQYF.

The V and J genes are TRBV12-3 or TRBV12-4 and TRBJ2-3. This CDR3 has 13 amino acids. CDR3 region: CASSFGVTDTQYF.

CDR3 sequence: CASSLVLAPNTEAFF. The V call is TRBV28, the J call TRBJ1-1; without DNA, the TCRdb call of TRBD1 cannot be checked. CDR1 is MDHEN, CDR2 SYDVKM, per germline. CDR3 size: 15 residues. Looking up the rest from reference TRBV28 and TRBJ1-1 gives the full variable domain: DVKVTQSSRYLVKRTGEKVFLECVQDMDHENMFWYRQDPGLGLRLIYFSYDVKMKEKGDIPEGYSVSREKKERFSLILESASTNQTSMYLCASSLVLAPNTEAFFGQGTRLTVV.

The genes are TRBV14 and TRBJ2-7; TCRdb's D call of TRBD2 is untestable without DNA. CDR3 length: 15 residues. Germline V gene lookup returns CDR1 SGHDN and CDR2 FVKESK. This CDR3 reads CASSWTSGSSYEQYF.

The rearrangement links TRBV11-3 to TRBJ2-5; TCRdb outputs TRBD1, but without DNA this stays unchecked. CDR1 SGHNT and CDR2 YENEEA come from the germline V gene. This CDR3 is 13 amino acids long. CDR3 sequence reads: CASSRGAEETQYF.

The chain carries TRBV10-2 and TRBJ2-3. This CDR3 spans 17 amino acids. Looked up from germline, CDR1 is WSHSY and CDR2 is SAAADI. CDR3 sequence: CASSESIGLASTDTQYF.

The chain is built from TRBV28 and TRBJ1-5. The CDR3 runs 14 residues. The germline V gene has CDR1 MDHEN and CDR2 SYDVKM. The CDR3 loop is CASSLLYSNQPQHF.

The CDR3 sequence is CASMRGTAYEQYF. The V and J genes are TRBV2 and TRBJ2-7; TCRdb gives TRBD1 as the D gene, but with no DNA this cannot be confirmed. Germline V CDR1 and CDR2: SNHLY, FYNNEI. CDR3 length: 13 residues.

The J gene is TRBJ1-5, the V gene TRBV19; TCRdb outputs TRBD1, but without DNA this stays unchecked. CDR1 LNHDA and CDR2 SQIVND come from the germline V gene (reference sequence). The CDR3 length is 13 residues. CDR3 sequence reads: CASGRQRNQPQHF.